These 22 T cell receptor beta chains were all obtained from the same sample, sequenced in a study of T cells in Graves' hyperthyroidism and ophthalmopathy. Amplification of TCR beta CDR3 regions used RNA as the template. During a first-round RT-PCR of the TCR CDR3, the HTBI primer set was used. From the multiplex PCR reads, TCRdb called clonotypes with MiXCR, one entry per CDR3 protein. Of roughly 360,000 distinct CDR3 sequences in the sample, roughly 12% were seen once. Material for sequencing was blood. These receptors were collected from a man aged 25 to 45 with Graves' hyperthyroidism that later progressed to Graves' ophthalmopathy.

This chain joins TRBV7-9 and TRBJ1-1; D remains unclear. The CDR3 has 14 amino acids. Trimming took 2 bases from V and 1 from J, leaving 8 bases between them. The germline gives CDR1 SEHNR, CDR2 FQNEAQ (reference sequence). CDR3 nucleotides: TGTGCCAGCAGCTTATTAAGGGCGAACACTGAAGCTTTCTTT. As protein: CASSLLRANTEAFF.

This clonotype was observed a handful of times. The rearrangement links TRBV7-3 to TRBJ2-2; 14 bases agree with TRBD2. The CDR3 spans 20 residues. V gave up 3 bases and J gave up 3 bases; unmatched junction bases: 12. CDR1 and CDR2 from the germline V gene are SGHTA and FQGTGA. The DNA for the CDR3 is TGTGCCAGCAGCTTTTATCCCCAGACTAGCGGGGGGGGAGACACCGGGGAGCTGTTTTTT. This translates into CASSFYPQTSGGGDTGELFF.

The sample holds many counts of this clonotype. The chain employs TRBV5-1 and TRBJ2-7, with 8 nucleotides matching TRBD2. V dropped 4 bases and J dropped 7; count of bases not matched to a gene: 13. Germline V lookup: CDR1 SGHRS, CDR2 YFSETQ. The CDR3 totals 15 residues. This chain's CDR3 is CASSVDPGLVGEQYF. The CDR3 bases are TGCGCCAGCAGCGTTGATCCGGGACTAGTGGGTGAGCAGTACTTC.

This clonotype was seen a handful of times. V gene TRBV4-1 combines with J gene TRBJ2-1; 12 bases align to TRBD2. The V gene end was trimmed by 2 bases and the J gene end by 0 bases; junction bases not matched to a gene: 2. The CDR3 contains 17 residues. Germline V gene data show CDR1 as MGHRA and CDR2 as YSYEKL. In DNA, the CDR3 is TGCGCCAGCAGCCAAACTAGCGGGGGGAGCTCCTACAATGAGCAGTTCTTC. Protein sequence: CASSQTSGGSSYNEQFF.

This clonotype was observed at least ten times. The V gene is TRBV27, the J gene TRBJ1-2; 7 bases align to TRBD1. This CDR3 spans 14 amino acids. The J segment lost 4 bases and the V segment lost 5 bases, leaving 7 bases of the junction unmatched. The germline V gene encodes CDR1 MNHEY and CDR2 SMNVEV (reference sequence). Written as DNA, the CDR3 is TGTGCCAGCAGTGAAATAGGGGGCCGCTATGGCTACACCTTC. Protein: CASSEIGGRYGYTF.

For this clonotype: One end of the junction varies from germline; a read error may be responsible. In nucleotides, the CDR3 is TGTGCCAGCACCACGACAGGGCTTAGCTATCAGCCCCAGCATTTT. Protein product: CASTTTGLSYQPQHF. The chain joins TRBV6-2 or TRBV6-3 to TRBJ1-5, with 7 bases fitting TRBD1. This CDR3 has 15 residues. Looked up from germline, CDR1 is MNHEY and CDR2 is SVGEGT.

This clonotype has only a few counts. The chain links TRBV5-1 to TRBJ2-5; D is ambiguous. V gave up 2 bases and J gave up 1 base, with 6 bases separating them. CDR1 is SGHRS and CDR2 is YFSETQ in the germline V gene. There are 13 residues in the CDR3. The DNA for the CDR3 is TGCGCCAGCAGCTTTGCCGCCCAAGAGACCCAGTACTTC. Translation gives CASSFAAQETQYF.

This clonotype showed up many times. CDR3 sequence reads: CSAIGVPYNEQFF. The CDR3 DNA follows: TGCAGTGCTATCGGGGTCCCCTACAATGAGCAGTTCTTC. V gene TRBV20-1 combines with J gene TRBJ2-1, with D possibly being TRBD2 (5 bases). V lost 4 bases and J 2 bases, leaving 9 bases between the germline ends. CDR3 length equals 13 residues. The germline V gene has CDR1 DFQATT and CDR2 SNEGSKA (reference sequence).

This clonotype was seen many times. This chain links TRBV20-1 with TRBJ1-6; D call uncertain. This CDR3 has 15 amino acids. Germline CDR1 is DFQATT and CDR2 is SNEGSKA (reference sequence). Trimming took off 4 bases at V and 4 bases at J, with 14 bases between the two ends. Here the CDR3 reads CSAKSGGQYNSPLHF. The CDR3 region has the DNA TGCAGTGCTAAATCCGGCGGGCAGTATAATTCACCCCTCCACTTT.

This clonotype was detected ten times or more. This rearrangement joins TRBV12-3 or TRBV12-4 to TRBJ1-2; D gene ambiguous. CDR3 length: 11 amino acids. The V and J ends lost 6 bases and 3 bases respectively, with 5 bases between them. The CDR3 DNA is TGTGCCAGCAGGGCCGACTATGGCTACACCTTC. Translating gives CASRADYGYTF.

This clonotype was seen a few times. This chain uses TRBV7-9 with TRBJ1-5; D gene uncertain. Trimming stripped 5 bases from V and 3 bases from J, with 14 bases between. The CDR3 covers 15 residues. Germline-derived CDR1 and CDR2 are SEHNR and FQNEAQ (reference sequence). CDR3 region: CASSPKAGSNQPQHF. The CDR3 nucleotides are TGTGCCAGCAGCCCCAAGGCAGGTTCCAATCAGCCCCAGCATTTT. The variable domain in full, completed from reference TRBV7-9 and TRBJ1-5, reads DTGVSQNPRHKITKRGQNVTFRCDPISEHNRLYWYRQTLGQGPEFLTYFQNEAQLEKSRLLSDRFSAERPKGSFSTLEIQRTEQGDSAMYLCASSPKAGSNQPQHFGDGTRLSIL.

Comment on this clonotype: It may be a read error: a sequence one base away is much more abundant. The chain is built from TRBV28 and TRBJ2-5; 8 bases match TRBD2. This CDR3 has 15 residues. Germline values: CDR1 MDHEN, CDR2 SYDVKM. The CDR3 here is CAGSLAGTYQETQYF. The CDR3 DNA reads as TGTGCCGGCAGTTTAGCGGGGACGTACCAAGAGACCCAGTACTTC.

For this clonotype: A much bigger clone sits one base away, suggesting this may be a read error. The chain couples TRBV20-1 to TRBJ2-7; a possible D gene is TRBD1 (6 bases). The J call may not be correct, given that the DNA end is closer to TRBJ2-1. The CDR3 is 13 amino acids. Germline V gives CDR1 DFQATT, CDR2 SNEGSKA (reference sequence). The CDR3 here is CSAIGQRSYEQFF. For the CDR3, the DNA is TGCAGTGCTATCGGACAGCGCTCCTACGAGCAGTTCTTC.

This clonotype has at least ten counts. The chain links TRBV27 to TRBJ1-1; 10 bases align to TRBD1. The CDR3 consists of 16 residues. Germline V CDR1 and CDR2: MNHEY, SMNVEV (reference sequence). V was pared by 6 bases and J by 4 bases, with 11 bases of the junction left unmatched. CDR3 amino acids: CASSPWTGGSGTEAFF. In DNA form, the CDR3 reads TGTGCCAGCAGCCCCTGGACAGGGGGATCAGGCACTGAAGCTTTCTTT.

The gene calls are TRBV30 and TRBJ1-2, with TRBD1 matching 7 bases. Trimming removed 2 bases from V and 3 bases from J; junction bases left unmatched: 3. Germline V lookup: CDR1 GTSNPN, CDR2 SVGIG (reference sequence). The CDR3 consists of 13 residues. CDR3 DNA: TGTGCCTGGAGTTTCGGACAGGACTATGGCTACACCTTC. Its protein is CAWSFGQDYGYTF.

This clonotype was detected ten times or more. The DNA of the CDR3 is TGTGCCAGCAGTCCTCGCACTAGCGGGGGGCAAGAGACCCAGTACTTC. This translates into CASSPRTSGGQETQYF. The chain employs TRBV9 and TRBJ2-5; 12 positions match TRBD2. V lost 5 bases to trimming and J lost 2 bases; unmatched junction nucleotides: 7. The CDR3 has 16 amino acids. Germline values: CDR1 SGDLS, CDR2 YYNGEE.

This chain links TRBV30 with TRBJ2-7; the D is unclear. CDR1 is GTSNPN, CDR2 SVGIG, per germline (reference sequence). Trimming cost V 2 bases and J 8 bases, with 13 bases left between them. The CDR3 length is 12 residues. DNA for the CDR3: TGTGCCTGGAGTACTCCTAACACGAAGCAGTACTTC. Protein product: CAWSTPNTKQYF.

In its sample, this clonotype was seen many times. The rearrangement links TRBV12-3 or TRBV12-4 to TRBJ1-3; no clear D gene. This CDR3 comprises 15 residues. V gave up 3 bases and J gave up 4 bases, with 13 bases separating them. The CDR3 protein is CASSFAPEFGNTIYF. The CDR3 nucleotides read TGTGCCAGCAGTTTTGCCCCAGAGTTCGGAAACACCATATATTTT.

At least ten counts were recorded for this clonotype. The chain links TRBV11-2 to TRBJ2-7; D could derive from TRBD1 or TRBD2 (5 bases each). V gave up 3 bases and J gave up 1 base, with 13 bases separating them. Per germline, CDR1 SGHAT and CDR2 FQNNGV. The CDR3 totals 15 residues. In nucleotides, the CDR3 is TGTGCCAGCAGCTTTGGGACCCGTCCATCCTACGAGCAGTACTTC. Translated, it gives CASSFGTRPSYEQYF. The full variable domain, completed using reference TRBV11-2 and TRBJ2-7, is EAGVAQSPRYKIIEKRQSVAFWCNPISGHATLYWYQQILGQGPKLLIQFQNNGVVDDSQLPKDRFSAERLKGVDSTLKIQPAKLEDSAVYLCASSFGTRPSYEQYFGPGTRLTVT.

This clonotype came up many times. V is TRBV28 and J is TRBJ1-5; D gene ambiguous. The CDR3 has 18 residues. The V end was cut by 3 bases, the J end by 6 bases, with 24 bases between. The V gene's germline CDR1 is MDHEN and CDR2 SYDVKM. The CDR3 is CASSFWISVVGSGQPQHF. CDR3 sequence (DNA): TGTGCCAGCAGTTTCTGGATATCGGTCGTGGGATCGGGTCAGCCCCAGCATTTT.

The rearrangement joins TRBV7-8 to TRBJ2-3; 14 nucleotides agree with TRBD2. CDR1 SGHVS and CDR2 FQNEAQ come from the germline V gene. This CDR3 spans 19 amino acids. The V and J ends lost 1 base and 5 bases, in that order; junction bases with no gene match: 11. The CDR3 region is CASSLVFGTSGGLLDTQYF. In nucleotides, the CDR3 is TGTGCCAGCAGCTTAGTATTTGGGACTAGCGGGGGATTACTAGATACGCAGTATTTT.

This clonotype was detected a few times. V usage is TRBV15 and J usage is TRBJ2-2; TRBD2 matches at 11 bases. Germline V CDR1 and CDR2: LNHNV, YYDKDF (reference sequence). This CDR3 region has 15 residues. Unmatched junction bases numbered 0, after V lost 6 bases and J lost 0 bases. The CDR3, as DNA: TGTGCCACCAGGACTAGCGGGGCGAACACCGGGGAGCTGTTTTTT. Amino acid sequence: CATRTSGANTGELFF.